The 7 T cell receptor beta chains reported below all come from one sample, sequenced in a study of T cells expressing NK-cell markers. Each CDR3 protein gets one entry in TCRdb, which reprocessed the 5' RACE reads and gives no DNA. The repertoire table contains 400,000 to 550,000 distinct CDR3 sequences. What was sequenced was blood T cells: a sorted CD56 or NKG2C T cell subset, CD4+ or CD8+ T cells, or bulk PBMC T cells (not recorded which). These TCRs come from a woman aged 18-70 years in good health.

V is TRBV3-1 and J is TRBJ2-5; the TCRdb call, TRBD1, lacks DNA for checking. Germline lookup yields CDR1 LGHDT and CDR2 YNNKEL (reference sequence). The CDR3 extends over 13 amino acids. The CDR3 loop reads CASSHGTQETQYF.

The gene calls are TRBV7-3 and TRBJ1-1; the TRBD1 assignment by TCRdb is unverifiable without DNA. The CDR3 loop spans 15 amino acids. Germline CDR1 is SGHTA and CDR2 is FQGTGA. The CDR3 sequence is CASSLEGGGVTEAFF.

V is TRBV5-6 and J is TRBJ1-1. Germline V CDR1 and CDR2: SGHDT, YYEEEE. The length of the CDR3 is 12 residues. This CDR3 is CASSFMHTEAFF. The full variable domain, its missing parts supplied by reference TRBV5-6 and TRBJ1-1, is DAGVTQSPTHLIKTRGQQVTLRCSPKSGHDTVSWYQQALGQGPQFIFQYYEEEERQRGNFPDRFSGHQFPNYSSELNVNALLLGDSALYLCASSFMHTEAFFGQGTRLTVV.

CDR3 sequence reads: CASSQQGLEYEQYF. The chain links TRBV2 to TRBJ2-7; checking the TCRdb D call of TRBD1 is not possible without DNA. This CDR3 is built from 14 residues. From germline, CDR1 is SNHLY and CDR2 FYNNEI.

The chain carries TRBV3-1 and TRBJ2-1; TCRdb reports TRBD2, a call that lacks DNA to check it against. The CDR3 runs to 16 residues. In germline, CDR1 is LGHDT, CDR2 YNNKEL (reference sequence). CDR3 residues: CASSQVQRGTYNEQFF.

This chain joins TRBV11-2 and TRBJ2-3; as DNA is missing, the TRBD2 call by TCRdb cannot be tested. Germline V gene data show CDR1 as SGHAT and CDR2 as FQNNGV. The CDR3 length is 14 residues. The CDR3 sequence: CASSWGGGTDTQYF.

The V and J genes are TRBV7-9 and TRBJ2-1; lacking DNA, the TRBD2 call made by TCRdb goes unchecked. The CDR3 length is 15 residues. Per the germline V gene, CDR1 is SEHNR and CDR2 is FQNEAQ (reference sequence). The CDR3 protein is CASSLGVSGRYEQFF.